The sequence of this T cell receptor beta chain was determined in a study of blood T cell repertoires in COVID-19. Original processing methods: By means of reference gene primer amplification, nucleated cell counts were estimated. Sequenced by immunoSEQ multiplex PCR; TCRdb stores in-frame clones only, minus some. V and J calls plus clone size are reproduced from that table; the DNA served to infer D and trimming. This table holds 200,000 to 300,000 clones, more than 85% found once. The sequence was collected from a woman aged 60 to 75 with COVID-19, enrolled during active disease. Material: peripheral blood.

The CDR3: CASSLTDRVWEAFF. CDR3 in DNA: TGCGCCAGCAGCTTGACCGACAGGGTGTGGGAAGCTTTCTTT. This chain uses TRBV5-1 with TRBJ1-1; 7 nucleotides agree with TRBD1. Germline CDR1 reads SGHRS; CDR2 reads YFSETQ. This CDR3 spans 14 amino acids. V was clipped by 1 base and J by 8 bases; unmatched bases: 8.